One and the same sample provided the 20 T cell receptor beta chains below, sequenced in a study of shared clonotypes between healthy human individuals. Sequencing used immunoSEQ multiplex PCR; TCRdb keeps in-frame clones, though not all of them. Here the sample spans a few million clones, just over 90% being singletons. Material: naive CD4+ T cells sorted from blood. Sample subset: CD45RA+ positively selected. Receptors were obtained from a man aged 18 to 30 in good health.

The rearrangement uses TRBV12-2 and TRBJ2-1. TRBV12-2 is flagged as a pseudogene. The CDR3 runs 17 residues. CDR3 protein: CASRLGGARSTQNEQFF. The CDR3 DNA sequence: TGTGCAAGTCGCTTAGGGGGGGCTAGGAGTACCCAAAATGAGCAGTTCTTC.

The V call is TRBV6-1, the J call TRBJ1-6, with unresolved D. This CDR3 has 17 amino acids. Germline CDR1 is MNHNS and CDR2 is SASEGT. V was cut by 0 bases and J by 14 bases, with 23 bases left in between. The CDR3 bases are TGTGCCAGCAGTGAAGCGCTTTCGGGCAAAGTAATTCAAGCCCTCCACTTT. Amino acids: CASSEALSGKVIQALHF.

The chain has TRBV6-5 and TRBJ1-3; a possible D gene is TRBD1 (5 bases). This CDR3 has 14 amino acids. Trimming removed 8 bases from V and 6 bases from J, with 17 bases in between. Germline-derived CDR1 and CDR2 are MNHEY and SVGAGI. In DNA, the CDR3 is TGTGCCAGCCGACGGGACTCTGGGGTAAACACCATATATTTT. It is translated as CASRRDSGVNTIYF.

The chain employs TRBV19 and TRBJ1-4; D not certain. The CDR3 is made up of 14 amino acids. The germline gives CDR1 LNHDA, CDR2 SQIVND (reference sequence). V lost 5 bases and J 8 bases, leaving 15 bases between the germline ends. CDR3 loop: CASSAMTFREKLFF. The CDR3 coding sequence is TGTGCCAGTAGTGCCATGACGTTTAGGGAAAAACTGTTTTTT. The full variable domain, its missing parts supplied by reference TRBV19 and TRBJ1-4, is DGGITQSPKYLFRKEGQNVTLSCEQNLNHDAMYWYRQDPGQGLRLIYYSQIVNDFQKGDIAEGYSVSREKKESFPLTVTSAQKNPTAFYLCASSAMTFREKLFFGSGTQLSVL.

The table lists this clone with a count of one. The rearrangement uses TRBV5-4 and TRBJ2-7; 7 nucleotides line up with TRBD2. Germline CDR1 is SGHNT and CDR2 is YYREEE (reference sequence). The CDR3 has 16 residues. With V trimmed by 4 bases and J by 1 base, 11 bases remained unmatched. As DNA, the CDR3 is TGTGCCAGCAGCCCGATGTCGTTGGGAGGGTCCTACGAGCAGTACTTC. Translating gives CASSPMSLGGSYEQYF.

The chain recombines TRBV6-1 with TRBJ2-6; D is ambiguous. Trimming pared 1 base from V and 1 base from J, leaving 5 bases between. The CDR3 contains 15 residues. Germline V gene lookup returns CDR1 MNHNS and CDR2 SASEGT. Here the CDR3 reads CASSEGVSGANVLTF. As DNA, the CDR3 is TGTGCCAGCAGTGAAGGAGTATCTGGGGCCAACGTCCTGACTTTC.

V and J are TRBV6-5 and TRBJ2-1; TRBD2 agrees at 10 bases. Germline V gene lookup returns CDR1 MNHEY and CDR2 SVGAGI. The CDR3 consists of 14 residues. V shed 6 bases and J 5 bases; nucleotides not matched to a gene: 4. CDR3 bases: TGTGCCAGCAGGCTAGCGGGAGATCACAATGAGCAGTTCTTC. Amino acid sequence: CASRLAGDHNEQFF.

The chain carries TRBV2 and TRBJ1-2, with 7 bases that match TRBD1. From germline, CDR1 is SNHLY and CDR2 FYNNEI. V shed 10 bases and J 2 bases; nucleotides not matched to a gene: 4. The CDR3 runs to 12 residues. Here the CDR3 reads CANPDRNYGYTF. The CDR3 nucleotides are TGTGCCAACCCGGACAGGAACTATGGCTACACCTTC.

This clone has only one observation. The genes are TRBV30 and TRBJ1-6, with D perhaps matching TRBD1 (6 bases). Germline-derived CDR1 and CDR2 are GTSNPN and SVGIG (reference sequence). Trimming cost V 5 bases and J 7 bases, with 9 bases left between them. This CDR3 has 12 residues. The CDR3 loop is CAWGQFNSPLHF. CDR3 nucleotide sequence: TGTGCCTGGGGACAGTTCAATTCACCCCTCCACTTT.

This chain joins TRBV7-9 and TRBJ2-3, with unresolved D. This CDR3 has 12 residues. Germline assignment: CDR1 SEHNR and CDR2 FQNEAQ (reference sequence). Trimming shortened V by 5 bases and J by 5 bases, and 8 bases separated the two germline ends. CDR3 region: CASSRPQDTQYF. For the CDR3, the DNA is TGTGCCAGCAGCCGCCCCCAAGATACGCAGTATTTT.

The chain has TRBV5-1 and TRBJ2-3; 10 bases fit TRBD2. V trimming: 4 bases; J trimming: 3 bases; junction bases outside the gene matches: 5. This CDR3 contains 15 residues. The germline V gene has CDR1 SGHRS and CDR2 YFSETQ. This CDR3 is CASSRSGRETDTQYF. DNA of the CDR3: TGCGCCAGCAGCCGGAGCGGGAGGGAAACAGATACGCAGTATTTT.

The chain combines TRBV19 with TRBJ2-7, with D perhaps given as TRBD1 or TRBD2 (5 bases each). Per the germline V gene, CDR1 is LNHDA and CDR2 is SQIVND (reference sequence). CDR3 length equals 14 residues. V was clipped by 5 bases and J by 0 bases, with 11 bases between them. CDR3 amino acids: CASSPRGASYEQYF. CDR3 DNA: TGTGCCAGTAGTCCTAGGGGAGCCTCCTACGAGCAGTACTTC.

In this sample, this clone turned up a few times. V gene TRBV9 combines with J gene TRBJ1-2; 7 positions match TRBD1. The germline CDR1 and CDR2 sequences are SGDLS and YYNGEE. There are 13 residues in the CDR3. Trimming cost V 3 bases and J 6 bases; bases outside gene matches: 5. CDR3 bases: TGTGCCAGCAGCGGCACAGGGGAAGATGGCTACACCTTC. It is translated as CASSGTGEDGYTF.

The rearrangement links TRBV29-1 to TRBJ2-2; 9 bases are shared with TRBD2. V was pared by 5 bases and J by 8 bases, with 9 bases of the junction left unmatched. CDR3 length: 14 amino acids. Per the germline V gene, CDR1 is SQVTM and CDR2 is ANQGSEA. CDR3 protein: CSVSSGTEMGELFF. In DNA form, the CDR3 reads TGCAGCGTTTCTAGCGGGACCGAGATGGGGGAGCTGTTTTTT.

The chain links TRBV28 to TRBJ1-1, with TRBD1 as a possible D gene (6 bases). Germline V gene sequence: CDR1 MDHEN, CDR2 SYDVKM. V was pared by 4 bases and J by 5 bases, with 17 bases between. The CDR3 is 15 residues long. CDR3 amino acids: CASSSPGEGETEAFF. The CDR3 nucleotides are TGTGCCAGCAGTTCCCCGGGAGAGGGGGAGACTGAAGCTTTCTTT. Using reference TRBV28 and TRBJ1-1 for the parts outside the CDR3, the full variable domain is DVKVTQSSRYLVKRTGEKVFLECVQDMDHENMFWYRQDPGLGLRLIYFSYDVKMKEKGDIPEGYSVSREKKERFSLILESASTNQTSMYLCASSSPGEGETEAFFGQGTRLTVV.

This chain uses TRBV6-6 with TRBJ2-7, with D perhaps assigned TRBD1 or TRBD2 (5 bases each). Trimming cost V 0 bases and J 3 bases, with 12 bases left between them. This CDR3 region has 15 residues. Germline values: CDR1 MNHNY, CDR2 SVGAGI (reference sequence). CDR3 coding DNA: TGTGCCAGCAGTTACTCGAGAGGGGCGTACTACGAGCAGTACTTC. It translates to CASSYSRGAYYEQYF.

The chain has TRBV11-2 and TRBJ2-1; D is unclear. This CDR3 comprises 13 residues. Trimming cost V 5 bases and J 8 bases, with 13 bases left between them. Per the germline V gene, CDR1 is SGHAT and CDR2 is FQNNGV. The CDR3 DNA reads as TGTGCCAGCAGCCCCGTGTCGGGCGATGAGCAGTTCTTC. Amino acids: CASSPVSGDEQFF.

The genes are TRBV29-1 and TRBJ2-2; D is unclear. This CDR3 has 14 residues. Per the germline V gene, CDR1 is SQVTM and CDR2 is ANQGSEA. Trimming took off 4 bases at V and 1 base at J, with 10 bases between the two ends. The CDR3 protein is CSVVDIVNTGELFF. CDR3 in DNA: TGCAGCGTTGTCGACATCGTGAACACCGGGGAGCTGTTTTTT.

The chain has TRBV5-6 and TRBJ2-7, with D perhaps being TRBD1 or TRBD2 (6 bases each). Germline V gene sequence: CDR1 SGHDT, CDR2 YYEEEE. The V end lost 5 bases, the J end lost 5 bases, and 14 bases lay between the germline ends. The CDR3 is made up of 13 amino acids. CDR3 loop: CASRGWGADEQYF. CDR3 nucleotide sequence: TGTGCCAGCAGGGGTTGGGGGGCTGACGAGCAGTACTTC.

The V and J genes are TRBV13 and TRBJ1-6; 9 bases fit TRBD1. The CDR3 contains 13 residues. CDR1 is PRHDT and CDR2 is FYEKMQ in the germline V gene (reference sequence). With 4 bases clipped from V and 13 bases from J, the junction kept 5 bases outside the gene matches. The CDR3: CASSSEGTGPLHF. The CDR3 DNA reads TGTGCCAGCAGCTCAGAGGGGACAGGGCCCCTCCACTTT.